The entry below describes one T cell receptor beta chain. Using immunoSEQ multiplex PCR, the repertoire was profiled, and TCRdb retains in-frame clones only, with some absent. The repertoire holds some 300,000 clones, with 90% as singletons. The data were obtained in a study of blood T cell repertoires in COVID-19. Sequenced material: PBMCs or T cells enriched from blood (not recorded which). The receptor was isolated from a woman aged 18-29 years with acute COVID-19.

The CDR3 DNA follows: TGTGCCAGCAGCGGGGAGTACAATGAGCAGTTCTTC. It encodes CASSGEYNEQFF. This chain uses TRBV7-3 with TRBJ2-1; tentatively, D is TRBD2 (5 bases). The CDR3 is 12 residues long. The V and J ends lost 5 bases and 4 bases respectively, with 6 bases between them. Germline V CDR1 and CDR2: SGHTA, FQGTGA.